This T cell receptor (beta chain) comes out of a study of T cell repertoires in cytomegalovirus infection. Study-wide background: It was recently identified HLA-C-restricted and well-studied HLA-B-restricted CMV epitopes that the study used. Evidence of both CMV infection and a matching HLA type came from public TCR beta signatures.

With regard to this clonotype: Its matching antigen is unknown.

CDR3 length: 19 amino acids. Trimming took 0 bases from V and 8 from J; bases not matched to a gene: 17. Per germline, CDR1 SGHTA and CDR2 FQGNSA. Via MiXCR, TCRdb re-called the reads, giving one row per CDR3 protein. The sample carries fewer than 1,000,000 distinct CDR3 sequences, roughly 30% recorded once. Overall study results and limits: Dominant in the ex vivo response were TCR beta clonotypes restricted by HLA-C and specific for CMV. Based on cumulative public TCR beta family frequency, carriers of CMV plus the relevant HLA were identified.

The TCR sequence derives from a human donor in good health (CMV status not recorded). Some clones in this sample may be carry-over from other donors' samples. This chain joins TRBV7-2 and TRBJ1-4; 8 positions agree with TRBD1. Material: cultured CD8+ T cells from PBMCs, obtained from culture after CMV antigen stimulation. CDR3 in DNA: TGTGCCAGCAGCTTAGCAAATCAGGGGGCGCGAGGAGAGAGAGAAAAACTGTTTTTT. Protein product: CASSLANQGARGEREKLFF.